This T cell receptor (beta chain) originates from a study of blood T cell repertoires in COVID-19. Generated by immunoSEQ multiplex PCR, the TCRdb table keeps only in-frame clones and is missing some. The table includes over 100,000 clones, approximately 80% detected once. V lost 2 bases, J lost 7 bases, and 15 bases lay in between. The length of the CDR3 is 14 residues. CDR1 and CDR2 (germline): SGHTA, FQGNSA. Input material: peripheral blood. This TCR was sampled from a woman between 45 and 65 years old with acute or convalescent COVID-19. The chain is built from TRBV7-2 and TRBJ2-7, with a possible D match to TRBD1 (6 bases). CDR3 coding DNA: TGTGCCAGCAGCTTAAATCGACCACAGGGAGAGCAGTACTTC. Amino acids: CASSLNRPQGEQYF.